This entry features one T cell receptor beta chain sequence. What it recognizes is unknown. The CDR3 end lies 3 residues beyond the end of the read and is filled in from the germline J gene. Produced via immunoSEQ multiplex PCR; TCRdb's table is partial and in-frame only. Here the sample table reports 20,000 to 30,000 clones. The data were taken from a study of T cells in women clearing cervical HPV infection. The CDR3 extends over 19 amino acids. Per germline, CDR1 DFQATT and CDR2 SNEGSKA (reference sequence). V lost 5 bases and J lost 2; bases outside the gene matches: 16. Broader study findings: CIN3+ cases had significantly higher TCR richness than controls; evenness did not differ. Cases carried less TRBV6-7 than controls: approximately 0.1% versus 0.16%.

All participants had a single incident cervical HPV16 infection, and prevalent HPV16 infections were excluded. Cervical HPV DNA detected by MY09/MY11 PCR, typed by dot-blot. This TCR derives from a woman between 18 and 69 years old with a cervical HPV16 infection that either progressed to CIN3+ or cleared (not recorded which). What was sequenced was blood buffy coat. The chain couples TRBV20-1 to TRBJ2-1, with TRBD2 matching over 12 bases. This chain's CDR3 is CSASPGLAGGGVAYNEQFF. The sequenced CDR3 bases are TGCAGTGCTTCTCCGGGACTAGCGGGCGGAGGGGTGGCCTACAATGAG.